This T cell receptor (beta chain) was obtained from a study of control samples from healthy donors and cancer patients. Trimming cost V 0 bases and J 6 bases; bases outside gene matches: 7. Germline V gene lookup returns CDR1 LGHNA and CDR2 YNFKEQ. The CDR3 runs 16 residues. Using immunoSEQ multiplex PCR, the repertoire was profiled, and TCRdb retains in-frame clones only, with some absent. Of under 85,000 clones in the sample, about 79% were seen once. The chain carries TRBV4-2 and TRBJ2-2; 7 bases map to TRBD2. The origin of this receptor is a man aged 60-69 years with head and neck cancer. Sequencing was carried out using PBMCs. The CDR3 DNA reads as TGTGCCAGCAGCCAAGAGGGCGGGAGCTGGGCCGGGGAGCTGTTTTTT. This gives the protein CASSQEGGSWAGELFF.